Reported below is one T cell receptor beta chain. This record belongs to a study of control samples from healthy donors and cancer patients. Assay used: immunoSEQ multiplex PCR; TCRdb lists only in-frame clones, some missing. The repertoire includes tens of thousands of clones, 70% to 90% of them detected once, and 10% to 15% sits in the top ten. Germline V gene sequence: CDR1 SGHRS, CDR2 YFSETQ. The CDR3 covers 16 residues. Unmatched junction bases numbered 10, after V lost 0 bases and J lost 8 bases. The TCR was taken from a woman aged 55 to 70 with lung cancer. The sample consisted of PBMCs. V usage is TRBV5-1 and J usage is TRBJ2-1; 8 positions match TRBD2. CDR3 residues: CASSLALAGHSDEQFF. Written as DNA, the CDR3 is TGCGCCAGCAGCTTGGCCTTAGCGGGGCATAGTGATGAGCAGTTCTTC.